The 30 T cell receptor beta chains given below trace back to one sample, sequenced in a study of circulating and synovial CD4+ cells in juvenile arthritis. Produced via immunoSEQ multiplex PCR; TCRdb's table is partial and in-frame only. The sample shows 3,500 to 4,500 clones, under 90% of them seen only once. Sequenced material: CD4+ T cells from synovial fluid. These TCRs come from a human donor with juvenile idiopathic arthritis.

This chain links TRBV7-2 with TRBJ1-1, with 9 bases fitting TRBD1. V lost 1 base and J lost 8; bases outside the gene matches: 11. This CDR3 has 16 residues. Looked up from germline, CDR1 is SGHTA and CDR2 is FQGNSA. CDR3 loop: CASSLGVPGTGIEAFF. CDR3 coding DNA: TGTGCCAGCAGCTTAGGGGTACCCGGGACAGGGATCGAAGCTTTCTTT.

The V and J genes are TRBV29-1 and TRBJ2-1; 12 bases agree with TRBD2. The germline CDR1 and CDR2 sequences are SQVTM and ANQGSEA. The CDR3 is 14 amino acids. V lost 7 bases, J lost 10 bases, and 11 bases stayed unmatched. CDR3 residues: CSGRTSGTSGEQFF. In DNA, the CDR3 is TGCAGCGGTCGGACTAGCGGGACCTCGGGGGAGCAGTTCTTC.

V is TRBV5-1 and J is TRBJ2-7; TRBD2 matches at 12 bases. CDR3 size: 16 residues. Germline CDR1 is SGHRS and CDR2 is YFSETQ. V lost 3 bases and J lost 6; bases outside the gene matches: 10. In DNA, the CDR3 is TGCGCCAGCAGCTGGGCACTAGCGGGAGGATCAAGCGAGCAGTACTTC. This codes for CASSWALAGGSSEQYF.

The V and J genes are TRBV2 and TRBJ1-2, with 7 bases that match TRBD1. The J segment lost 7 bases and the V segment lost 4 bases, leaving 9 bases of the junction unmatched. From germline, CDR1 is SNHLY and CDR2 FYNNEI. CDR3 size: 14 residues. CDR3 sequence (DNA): TGTGCCAGCAGTGCCGGACAGGCCTCGAGTGGCTACACCTTC. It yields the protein CASSAGQASSGYTF.

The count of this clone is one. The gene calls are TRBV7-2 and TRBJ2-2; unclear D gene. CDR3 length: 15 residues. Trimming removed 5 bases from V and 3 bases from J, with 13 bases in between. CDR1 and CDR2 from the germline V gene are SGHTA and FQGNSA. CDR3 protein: CASSTYERDTGELFF. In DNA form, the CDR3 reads TGTGCCAGCAGCACCTACGAGCGTGACACCGGGGAGCTGTTTTTT.

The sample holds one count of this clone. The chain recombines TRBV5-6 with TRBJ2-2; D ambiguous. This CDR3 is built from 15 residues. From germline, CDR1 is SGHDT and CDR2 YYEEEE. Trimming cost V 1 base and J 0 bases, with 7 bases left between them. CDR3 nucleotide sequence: TGTGCCAGCAGCTTGAAAGCGTCGAACACCGGGGAGCTGTTTTTT. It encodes CASSLKASNTGELFF.

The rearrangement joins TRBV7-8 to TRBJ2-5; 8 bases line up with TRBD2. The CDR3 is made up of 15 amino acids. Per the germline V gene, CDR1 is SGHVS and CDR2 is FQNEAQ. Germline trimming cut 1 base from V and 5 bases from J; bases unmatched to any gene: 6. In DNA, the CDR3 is TGTGCCAGCAGCTTAGTGGGACTAGTTGGGGAGACCCAGTACTTC. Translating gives CASSLVGLVGETQYF.

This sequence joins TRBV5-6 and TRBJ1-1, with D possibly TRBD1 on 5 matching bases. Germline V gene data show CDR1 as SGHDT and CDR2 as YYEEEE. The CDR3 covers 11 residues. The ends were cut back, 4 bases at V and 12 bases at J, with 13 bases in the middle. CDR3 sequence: CASSRTGGTFF. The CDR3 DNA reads TGTGCCAGCAGCCGGACCGGGGGAACTTTCTTT. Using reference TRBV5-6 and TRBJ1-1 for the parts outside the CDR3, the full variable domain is DAGVTQSPTHLIKTRGQQVTLRCSPKSGHDTVSWYQQALGQGPQFIFQYYEEEERQRGNFPDRFSGHQFPNYSSELNVNALLLGDSALYLCASSRTGGTFFGQGTRLTVV.

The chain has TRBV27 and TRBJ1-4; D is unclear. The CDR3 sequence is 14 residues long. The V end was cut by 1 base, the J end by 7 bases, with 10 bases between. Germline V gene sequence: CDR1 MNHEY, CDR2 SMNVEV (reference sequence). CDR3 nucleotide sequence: TGTGCCAGCAGTTTATGGTCAAGCGGTGAAAAACTGTTTTTT. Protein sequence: CASSLWSSGEKLFF.

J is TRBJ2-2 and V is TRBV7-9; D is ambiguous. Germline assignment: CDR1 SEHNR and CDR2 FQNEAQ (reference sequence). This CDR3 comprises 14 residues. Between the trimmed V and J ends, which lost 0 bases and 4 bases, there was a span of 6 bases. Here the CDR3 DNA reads TGTGCCAGCAGCTTAGCGCGCGTCACCGGGGAGCTGTTTTTT. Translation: CASSLARVTGELFF.

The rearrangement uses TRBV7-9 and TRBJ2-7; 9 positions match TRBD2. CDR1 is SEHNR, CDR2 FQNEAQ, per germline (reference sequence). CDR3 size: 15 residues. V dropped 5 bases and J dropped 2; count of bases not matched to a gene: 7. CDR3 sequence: CASSPWTSATYEQYF. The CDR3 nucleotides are TGTGCCAGCAGCCCTTGGACTAGCGCTACCTACGAGCAGTACTTC. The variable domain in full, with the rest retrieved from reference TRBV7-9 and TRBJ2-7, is DTGVSQNPRHKITKRGQNVTFRCDPISEHNRLYWYRQTLGQGPEFLTYFQNEAQLEKSRLLSDRFSAERPKGSFSTLEIQRTEQGDSAMYLCASSPWTSATYEQYFGPGTRLTVT.

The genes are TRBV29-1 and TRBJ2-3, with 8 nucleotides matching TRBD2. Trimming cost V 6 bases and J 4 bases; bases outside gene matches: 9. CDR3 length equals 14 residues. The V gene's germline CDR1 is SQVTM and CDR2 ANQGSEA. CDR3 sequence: CSVRGGEGSDTQYF. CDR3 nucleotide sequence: TGCAGCGTCCGGGGGGGGGAAGGGTCAGATACGCAGTATTTT.

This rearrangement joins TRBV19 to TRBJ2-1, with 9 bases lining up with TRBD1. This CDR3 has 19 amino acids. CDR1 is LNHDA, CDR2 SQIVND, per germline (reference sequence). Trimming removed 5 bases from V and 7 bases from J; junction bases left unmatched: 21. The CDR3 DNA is TGTGCCAGTAGTCCAGGACAGGGGAAAGCCACGCGGGGGAGGAATGAGCAGTTCTTC. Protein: CASSPGQGKATRGRNEQFF.

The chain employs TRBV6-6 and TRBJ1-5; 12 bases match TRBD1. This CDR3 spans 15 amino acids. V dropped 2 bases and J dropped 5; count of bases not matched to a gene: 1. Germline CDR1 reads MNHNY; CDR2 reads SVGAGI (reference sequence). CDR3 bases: TGTGCCAGCAGTTACGGGACAGGGGGCGATCAGCCCCAGCATTTT. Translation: CASSYGTGGDQPQHF.

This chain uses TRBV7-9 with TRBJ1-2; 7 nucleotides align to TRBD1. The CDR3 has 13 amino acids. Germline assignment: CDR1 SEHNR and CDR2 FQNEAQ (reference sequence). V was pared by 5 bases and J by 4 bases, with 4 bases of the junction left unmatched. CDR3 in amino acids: CASSQGTAYGYTF. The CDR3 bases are TGTGCCAGCAGCCAGGGGACAGCCTATGGCTACACCTTC.

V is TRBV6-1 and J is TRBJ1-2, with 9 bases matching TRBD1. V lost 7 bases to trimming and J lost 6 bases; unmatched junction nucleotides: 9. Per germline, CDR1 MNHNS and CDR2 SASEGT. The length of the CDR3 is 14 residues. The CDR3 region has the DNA TGTGCCAGCATTATCTCGGGGACAGGGAATGGCTACACCTTC. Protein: CASIISGTGNGYTF.

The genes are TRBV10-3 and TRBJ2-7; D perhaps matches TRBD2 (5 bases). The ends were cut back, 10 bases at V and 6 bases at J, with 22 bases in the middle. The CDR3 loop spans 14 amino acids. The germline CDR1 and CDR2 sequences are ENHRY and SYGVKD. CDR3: CATNAREVRREQYF. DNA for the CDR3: TGTGCCACCAACGCGAGGGAAGTTCGCCGCGAGCAGTACTTC.

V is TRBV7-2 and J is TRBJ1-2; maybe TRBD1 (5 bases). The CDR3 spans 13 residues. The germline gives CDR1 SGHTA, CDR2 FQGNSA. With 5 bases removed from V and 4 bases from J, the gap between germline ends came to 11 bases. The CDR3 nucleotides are TGTGCCAGCAGCCTGCCAGGGATCTATGGCTACACCTTC. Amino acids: CASSLPGIYGYTF.

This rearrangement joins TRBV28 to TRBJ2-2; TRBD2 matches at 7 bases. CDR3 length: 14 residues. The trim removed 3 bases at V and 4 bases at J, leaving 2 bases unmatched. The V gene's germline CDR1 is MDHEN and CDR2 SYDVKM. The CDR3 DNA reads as TGTGCCAGCAGTTTGGGAGGGGTCACCGGGGAGCTGTTTTTT. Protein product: CASSLGGVTGELFF.

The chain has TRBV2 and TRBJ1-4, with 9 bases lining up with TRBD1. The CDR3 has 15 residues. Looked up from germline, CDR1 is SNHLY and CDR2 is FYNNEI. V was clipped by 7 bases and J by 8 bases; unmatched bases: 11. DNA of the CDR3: TGTGCCAGCACCAGGACCGGGACAGGGTACGAAAAACTGTTTTTT. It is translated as CASTRTGTGYEKLFF.

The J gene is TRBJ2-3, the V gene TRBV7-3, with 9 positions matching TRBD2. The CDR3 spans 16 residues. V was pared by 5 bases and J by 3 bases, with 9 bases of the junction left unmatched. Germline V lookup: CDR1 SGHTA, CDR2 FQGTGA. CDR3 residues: CASSLIAGVGTDTQYF. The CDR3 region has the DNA TGTGCCAGCAGCCTCATAGCGGGAGTTGGGACAGATACGCAGTATTTT.

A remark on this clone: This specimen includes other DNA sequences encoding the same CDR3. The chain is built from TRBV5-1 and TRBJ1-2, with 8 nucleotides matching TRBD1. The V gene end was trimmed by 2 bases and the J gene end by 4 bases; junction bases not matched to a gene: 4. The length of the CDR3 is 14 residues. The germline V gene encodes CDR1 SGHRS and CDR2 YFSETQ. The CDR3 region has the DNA TGCGCCAGCAGCTTAGACAGGGGCGCCTATGGCTACACCTTC. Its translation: CASSLDRGAYGYTF.

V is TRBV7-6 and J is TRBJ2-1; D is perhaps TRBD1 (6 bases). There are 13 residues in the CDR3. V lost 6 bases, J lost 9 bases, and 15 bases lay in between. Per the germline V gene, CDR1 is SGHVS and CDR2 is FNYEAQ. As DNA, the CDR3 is TGTGCCAGCAGTCGCACTCAGGGGTCTGAGCAGTTCTTC. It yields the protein CASSRTQGSEQFF.

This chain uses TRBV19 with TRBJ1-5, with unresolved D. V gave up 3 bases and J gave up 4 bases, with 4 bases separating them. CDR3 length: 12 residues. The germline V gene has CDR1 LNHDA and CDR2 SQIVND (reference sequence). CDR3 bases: TGTGCCAGTAGTATCCCTAATCAGCCCCAGCATTTT. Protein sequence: CASSIPNQPQHF.

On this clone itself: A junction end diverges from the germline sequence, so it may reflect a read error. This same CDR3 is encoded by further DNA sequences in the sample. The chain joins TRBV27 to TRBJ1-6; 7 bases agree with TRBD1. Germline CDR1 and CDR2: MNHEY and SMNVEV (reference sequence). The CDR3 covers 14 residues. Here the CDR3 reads CASSIRQGYSPLHF. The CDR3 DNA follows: TGTGCCAGCAGTATTCGACAGGGCTATTCCCCCCTCCACTTT.

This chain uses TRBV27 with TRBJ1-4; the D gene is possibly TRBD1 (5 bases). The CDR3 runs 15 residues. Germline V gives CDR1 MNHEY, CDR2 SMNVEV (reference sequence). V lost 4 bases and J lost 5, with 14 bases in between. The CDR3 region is CASSSAETANEKLFF. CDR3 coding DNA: TGTGCCAGCAGTTCGGCTGAGACAGCGAATGAAAAACTGTTTTTT. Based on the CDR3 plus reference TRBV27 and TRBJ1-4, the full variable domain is EAQVTQNPRYLITVTGKKLTVTCSQNMNHEYMSWYRQDPGLGLRQIYYSMNVEVTDKGDVPEGYKVSRKEKRNFPLILESPSPNQTSLYFCASSSAETANEKLFFGSGTQLSVL.

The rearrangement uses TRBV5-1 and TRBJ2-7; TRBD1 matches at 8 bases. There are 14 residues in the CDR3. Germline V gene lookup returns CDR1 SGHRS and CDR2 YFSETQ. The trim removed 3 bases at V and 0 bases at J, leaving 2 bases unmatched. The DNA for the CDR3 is TGCGCCAGCAGCTCCGGGACAGGCTCCTACGAGCAGTACTTC. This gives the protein CASSSGTGSYEQYF.

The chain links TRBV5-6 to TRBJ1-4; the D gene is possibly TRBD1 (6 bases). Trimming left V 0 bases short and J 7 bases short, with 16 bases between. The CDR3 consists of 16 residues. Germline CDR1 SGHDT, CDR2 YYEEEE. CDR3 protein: CASSLAGAGAGEKLFF. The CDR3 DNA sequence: TGTGCCAGCAGCTTGGCCGGGGCAGGGGCAGGTGAAAAACTGTTTTTT.

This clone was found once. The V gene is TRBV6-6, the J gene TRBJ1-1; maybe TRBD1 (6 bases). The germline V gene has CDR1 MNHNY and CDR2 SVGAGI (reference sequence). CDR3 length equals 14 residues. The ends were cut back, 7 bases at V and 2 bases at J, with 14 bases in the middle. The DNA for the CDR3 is TGTGCCAGCACCCCGACAGGATTAAACACTGAAGCTTTCTTT. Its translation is CASTPTGLNTEAFF.

The CDR3 reads CASSRSQGSEAFF. CDR3 DNA sequence: TGTGCCAGCAGCCGATCCCAGGGATCTGAAGCTTTCTTT. The chain uses TRBV7-6 and TRBJ1-1; TRBD1 is a possible D gene (5 bases). CDR1 is SGHVS and CDR2 is FNYEAQ in the germline V gene. V shed 5 bases and J shed 6 bases, with 13 bases lying between them. This CDR3 region has 13 residues.